The rows below give T cell receptor beta chains drawn from one sample of a study of early T cells in non-severe SARS-CoV-2 infection. TCRdb re-called the 5' RACE reads through MiXCR, storing one row per CDR3 protein. The sample contains 70,000 to 90,000 distinct CDR3 sequences, about 11% of which appear only once. Sequenced: whole blood. These receptors all come from an adult who was a healthcare worker with PCR-confirmed SARS-CoV-2 infection or an uninfected control (not recorded which). CDR3s include the opening cysteine and the closing phenylalanine or tryptophan. The D gene is left open where the match is weak. Size values are once, few and many counts, or a class for expanded clones, and some rows have none.

DNA,CDR3,J,V,size,D
TGTGCCAGCAGCTTACGGGCAGGCCATAATGAAAAACTGTTTTTT,CASSLRAGHNEKLFF,TRBJ1-4,TRBV11-2,many,.
TGTGCCAGCAGCGAAATGGGGGAGAGCTATGGCTACACCTTC,CASSEMGESYGYTF,TRBJ1-2,TRBV9,many,.
TGTGCCAGCAGCATACTGAACACTGAAGCTTTCTTT,CASSILNTEAFF,TRBJ1-1,TRBV11-1,few,.
TGTGCCAGCAGGGGACAGGGAGTTGGCTACACCTTC,CASRGQGVGYTF,TRBJ1-2,TRBV7-6,many,TRBD1
TGCAGCGTTGAAGAACAGGCAAACACTGAAGCTTTCTTT,CSVEEQANTEAFF,TRBJ1-1,TRBV29-1,many,.
TGTGCCATCAGAGGAGGCACAGGGGGCAGAGACACTGAAGCTTTCTTT,CAIRGGTGGRDTEAFF,TRBJ1-1,TRBV10-3,many,TRBD1
TGCAGTGCTCGCCCTGGCGCCTACAATGAGCAGTTCTTC,CSARPGAYNEQFF,TRBJ2-1,TRBV20-1,.,.
TGTGCCAGCAGCTCGGGGACAGGGAGTGAAAAACTGTTTTTT,CASSSGTGSEKLFF,TRBJ1-4,TRBV7-9,many,TRBD1
TGCGCCAGCAGCCAGACGGCAGCGGGGGGGGACCAAGAGACCCAGTACTTC,CASSQTAAGGDQETQYF,TRBJ2-5,TRBV4-1,.,TRBD2
TGCGCCAGCAGTGTGACGGGGAGCACTGAAGCTTTCTTT,CASSVTGSTEAFF,TRBJ1-1,TRBV10-1,many,.
TGTGCCATCAGTGAGTCGCGGGGGGCGGGCTCCTACGAGCAGTACTTC,CAISESRGAGSYEQYF,TRBJ2-7,TRBV10-3,few,TRBD2
TGTGCCATCAGTGAGCCGATGGACAGGGTTAGAACAGATACGCAGTATTTT,CAISEPMDRVRTDTQYF,TRBJ2-3,TRBV10-3,few,TRBD1
TGTGCCAGCAGCTTGGGGAGGGTTGTGGAGACCCAGTACTTC,CASSLGRVVETQYF,TRBJ2-5,TRBV5-8,.,.
TGTGCCAGCAGCTTAGAAAGTGCAGATACGCAGTATTTT,CASSLESADTQYF,TRBJ2-3,TRBV11-2,many,.
TGTGCCTGGACCCCCCTGAGGGCGGGGGATACGCAGTATTTT,CAWTPLRAGDTQYF,TRBJ2-3,TRBV30,few,.
TGTGCCAGCAGTTCTACAGCAACTAATGAAAAACTGTTTTTT,CASSSTATNEKLFF,TRBJ1-4,TRBV6-6,many,.
TGCAGTGCTAGCGCGGGCGACTATGGCTACACCTTC,CSASAGDYGYTF,TRBJ1-2,TRBV20-1,.,.
TGCAGTGCTAGAGATCTACAGGGGGACACCGGGGAGCTGTTTTTT,CSARDLQGDTGELFF,TRBJ2-2,TRBV20-1,medium-sized,TRBD1
TGCAGTGCCACTAGCGGGGGGGCCACAGATACGCAGTATTTT,CSATSGGATDTQYF,TRBJ2-3,TRBV20-1,.,TRBD2
TGTGCCAGCAGTGAACAGCTTGTCGCTTACAATTTCTATGGCTACACCTTC,CASSEQLVAYNFYGYTF,TRBJ1-2,TRBV6-1,many,.
TGTGCCAGCAGCCAAGATCCGCGGGGGAAGGGATTTAATGAAAAACTGTTTTTT,CASSQDPRGKGFNEKLFF,TRBJ1-4,TRBV3-2,.,.
TGTGCCAGCAGTTTAACAGGGGCAGGGGGCGCCGGGGCCAACGTCCTGACTTTC,CASSLTGAGGAGANVLTF,TRBJ2-6,TRBV12-3/TRBV12-4,.,TRBD1
TGTGCCAGCAGCCCTCTTGGGAGCGGCGATACGCAGTATTTT,CASSPLGSGDTQYF,TRBJ2-3,TRBV9,.,.
TGTGCCAGCAGCGCAACAGGGGGCGGTATGACTGAAGCTTTCTTT,CASSATGGGMTEAFF,TRBJ1-1,TRBV9,.,TRBD1